This TCR beta chain was sequenced for a study of control samples from healthy donors and cancer patients. Measured with immunoSEQ multiplex PCR; TCRdb has only the in-frame clones, and not every one. The repertoire holds approximately 76,000 clones, roughly 82% seen once, with roughly 10% in the top ten. The CDR3 extends over 12 amino acids. Trimming pared 0 bases from V and 8 bases from J, leaving 7 bases between. The germline gives CDR1 GTSNPN, CDR2 SVGIG (reference sequence). This clonotype was obtained from a man in his 60s with head and neck cancer. The V call is TRBV30, the J call TRBJ1-4; no firm D call. The sequenced sample was PBMCs. Here the CDR3 reads CAWSVRHEKLFF. The CDR3 DNA reads TGTGCCTGGAGTGTAAGGCACGAAAAACTGTTTTTT.